The clone carrying this T cell receptor beta chain was counted only a few times. As yet, its antigen is unknown. The germline V gene has CDR1 SGHTA and CDR2 FQGNSA. The length of the CDR3 is 18 residues. V lost 1 base to trimming and J lost 0 bases; unmatched junction nucleotides: 10. The data belong to a study of cytomegalovirus exposure and HLA in healthy donors. Study results and limitations: Cytomegalovirus association was listed for under 200 TCR beta chains. Rare TCR sequences predominated, though certain public TCRs were found in many donors.

Libraries were prepared by immunoSEQ multiplex PCR; TCRdb keeps only in-frame clonotypes and omits some of them. Of about 250,000 clones in the sample, about 90% were seen once. This sequence originates from a young man in good health and CMV-seropositive. Input material: PBMCs. The rearrangement links TRBV7-2 to TRBJ1-1; 8 bases are a match to TRBD1. This CDR3 is CASSLVARQGRMNTEAFF. CDR3 bases: TGTGCCAGCAGCTTAGTTGCTCGACAGGGGCGAATGAACACTGAAGCTTTCTTT.